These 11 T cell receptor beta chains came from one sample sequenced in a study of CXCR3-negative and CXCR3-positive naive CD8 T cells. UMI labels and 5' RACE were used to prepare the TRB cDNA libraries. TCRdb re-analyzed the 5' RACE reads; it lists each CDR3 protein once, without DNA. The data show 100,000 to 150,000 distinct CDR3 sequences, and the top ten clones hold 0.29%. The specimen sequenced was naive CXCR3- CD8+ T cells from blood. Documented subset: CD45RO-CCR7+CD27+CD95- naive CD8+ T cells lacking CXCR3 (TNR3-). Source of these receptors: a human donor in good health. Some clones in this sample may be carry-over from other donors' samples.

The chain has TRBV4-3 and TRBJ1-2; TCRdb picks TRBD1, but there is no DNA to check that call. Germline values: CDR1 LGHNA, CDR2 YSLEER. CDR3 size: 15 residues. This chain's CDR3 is CASSQGIRGAYGYTF.

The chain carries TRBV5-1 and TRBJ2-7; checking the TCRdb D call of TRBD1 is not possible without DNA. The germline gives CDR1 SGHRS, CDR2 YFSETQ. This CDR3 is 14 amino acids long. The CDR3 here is CASSLGQGKGEQYF.

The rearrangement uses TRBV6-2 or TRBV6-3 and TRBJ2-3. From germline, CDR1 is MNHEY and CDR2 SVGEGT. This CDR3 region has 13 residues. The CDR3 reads CASSYGSTDTQYF.

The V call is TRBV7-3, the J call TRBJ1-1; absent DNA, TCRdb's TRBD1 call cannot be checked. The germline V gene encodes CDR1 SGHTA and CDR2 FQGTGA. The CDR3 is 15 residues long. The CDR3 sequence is CASSPVTGTNTEAFF.

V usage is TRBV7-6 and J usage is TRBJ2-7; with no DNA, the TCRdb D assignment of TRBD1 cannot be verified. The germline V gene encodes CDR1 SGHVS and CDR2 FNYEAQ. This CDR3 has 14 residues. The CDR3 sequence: CASSVDRADYEQYF.

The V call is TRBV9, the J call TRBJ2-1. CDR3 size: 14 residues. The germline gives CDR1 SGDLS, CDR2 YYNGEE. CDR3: CASSVASSANEQFF.

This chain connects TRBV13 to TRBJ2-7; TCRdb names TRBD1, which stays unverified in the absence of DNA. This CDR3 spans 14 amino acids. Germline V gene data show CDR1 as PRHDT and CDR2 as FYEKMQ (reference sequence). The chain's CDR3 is CASSVGQVSYEQYF.

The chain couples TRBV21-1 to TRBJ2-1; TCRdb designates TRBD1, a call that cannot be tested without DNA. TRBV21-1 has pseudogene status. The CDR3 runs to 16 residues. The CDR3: CASRSSGTGSYNEQFF.

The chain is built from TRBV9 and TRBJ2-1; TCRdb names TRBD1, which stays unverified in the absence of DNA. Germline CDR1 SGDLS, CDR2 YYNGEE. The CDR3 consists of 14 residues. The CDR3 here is CASSDSFGVPEQFF.

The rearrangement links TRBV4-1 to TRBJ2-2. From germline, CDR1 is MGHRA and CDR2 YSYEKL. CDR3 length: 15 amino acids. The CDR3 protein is CASSEDGSNTGELFF.

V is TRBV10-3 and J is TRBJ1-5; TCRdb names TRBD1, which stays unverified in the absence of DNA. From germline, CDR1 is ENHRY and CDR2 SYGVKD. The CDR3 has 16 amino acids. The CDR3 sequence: CAISEPRTGGGQPQHF.